The entry below gives a single TCR beta chain sequence along with its context. This sample stems from a study of cytomegalovirus exposure and HLA in healthy donors. PCR was performed using 60 Vbeta and 13 Jbeta primers. Assay used: immunoSEQ multiplex PCR; TCRdb lists only in-frame clones, some missing. The sample contains 250,000 to 300,000 clones, around 90% of which appear only once. Donors were nominally healthy when sampled, though unrecorded immune exposures were likely. CDR3 size: 14 residues. Germline V gene lookup returns CDR1 MNHEY and CDR2 SMNVEV (reference sequence). The V gene lost 0 bases and the J gene lost 4 bases, with 10 bases spanning the gap.

This TCR was recovered from a girl aged 2 to 10 in good health and CMV-seronegative. Sequenced input: PBMCs. V usage is TRBV27 and J usage is TRBJ2-7; the D gene is possibly TRBD2 (6 bases). The CDR3, as DNA: TGTGCCAGCAGTTTATCGCCCCGGGAGTACGAGCAGTACTTC. Encoded protein: CASSLSPREYEQYF.